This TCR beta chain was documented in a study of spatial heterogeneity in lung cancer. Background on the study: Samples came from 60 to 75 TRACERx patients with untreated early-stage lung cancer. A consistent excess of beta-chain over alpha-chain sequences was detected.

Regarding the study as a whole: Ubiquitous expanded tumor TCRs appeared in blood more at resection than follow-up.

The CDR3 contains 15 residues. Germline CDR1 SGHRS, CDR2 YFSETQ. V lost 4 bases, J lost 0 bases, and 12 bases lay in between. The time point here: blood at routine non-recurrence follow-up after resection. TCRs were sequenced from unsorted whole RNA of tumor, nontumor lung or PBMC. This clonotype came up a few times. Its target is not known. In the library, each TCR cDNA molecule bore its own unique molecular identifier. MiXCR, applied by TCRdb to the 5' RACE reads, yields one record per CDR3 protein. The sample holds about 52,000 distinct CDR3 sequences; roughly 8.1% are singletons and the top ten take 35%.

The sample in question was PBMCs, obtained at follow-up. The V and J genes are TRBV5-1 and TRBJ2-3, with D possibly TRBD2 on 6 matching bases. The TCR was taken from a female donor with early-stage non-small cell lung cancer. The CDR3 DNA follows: TGCGCCAGCAGCAGCTTTGCGGGGAGCACAGATACGCAGTATTTT. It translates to CASSSFAGSTDTQYF.